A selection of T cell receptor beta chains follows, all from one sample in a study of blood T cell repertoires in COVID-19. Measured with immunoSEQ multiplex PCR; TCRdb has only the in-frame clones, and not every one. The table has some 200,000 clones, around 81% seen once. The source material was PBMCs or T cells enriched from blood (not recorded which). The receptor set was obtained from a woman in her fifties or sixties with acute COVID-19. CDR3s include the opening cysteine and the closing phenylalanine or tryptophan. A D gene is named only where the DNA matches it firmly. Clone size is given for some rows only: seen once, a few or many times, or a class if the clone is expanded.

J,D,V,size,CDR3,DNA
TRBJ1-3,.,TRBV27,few,CASSPRQAFSGNTIYF,TGTGCCAGCAGTCCCCGACAGGCGTTCTCTGGAAACACCATATATTTT
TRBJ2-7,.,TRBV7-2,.,CASSRSGSYEQYF,TGTGCCAGCAGCCGTTCAGGCTCCTACGAGCAGTACTTC
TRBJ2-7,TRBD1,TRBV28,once,CASSLFQGAGQYF,TGTGCCAGCAGTTTATTTCAGGGGGCCGGGCAGTACTTC
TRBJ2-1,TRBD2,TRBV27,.,CASSLSSGMYNEQFF,TGTGCCAGCAGTTTATCTAGCGGGATGTACAATGAGCAGTTCTTC
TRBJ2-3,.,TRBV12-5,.,CASGSSGHSTQYF,TGTGCTAGTGGTTCATCGGGACATAGCACGCAGTATTTT
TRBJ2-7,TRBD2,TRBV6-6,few,CASSRGGSYEQYF,TGTGCCAGCAGTCGCGGGGGCTCCTACGAGCAGTACTTC
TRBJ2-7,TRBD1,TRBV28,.,CASSQDDRGGYEQYF,TGTGCCAGCAGCCAAGACGACAGGGGGGGCTACGAGCAGTACTTC
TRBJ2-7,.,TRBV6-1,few,CASSVTGVRLPYEQYF,TGTGCCAGCAGTGTCACGGGGGTTAGGCTCCCCTACGAGCAGTACTTC
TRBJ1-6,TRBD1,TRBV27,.,CASGYGQDNSPLHF,TGTGCCAGCGGATATGGACAGGATAATTCACCCCTCCACTTT
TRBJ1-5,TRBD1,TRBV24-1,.,CATSDSGTGGGQPQHF,TGTGCCACCAGTGATTCTGGGACAGGGGGTGGGCAGCCCCAGCATTTT
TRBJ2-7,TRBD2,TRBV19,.,CATRDYSYEQYF,TGTGCCACCAGGGACTACTCCTACGAGCAGTACTTC
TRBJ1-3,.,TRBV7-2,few,CASSFGTTGNTIYF,TGTGCCAGCAGCTTCGGGACAACTGGAAACACCATATATTTT
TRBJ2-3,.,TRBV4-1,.,CASRSIGVGPGAQYF,TGCGCCAGCAGATCCATTGGGGTGGGCCCGGGGGCGCAGTATTTT
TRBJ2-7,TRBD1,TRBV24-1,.,CATSVALGTGVHEQYF,TGTGCCACCAGTGTTGCCCTCGGGACAGGCGTTCACGAGCAGTACTTC
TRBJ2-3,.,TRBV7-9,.,CASSLGHAIDTDTQYF,TGTGCCAGCAGCTTAGGACATGCGATTGACACAGATACGCAGTATTTT
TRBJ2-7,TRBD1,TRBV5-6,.,CASSLGDSSYEQYF,TGTGCCAGCAGCTTGGGGGACAGCTCCTACGAGCAGTACTTC
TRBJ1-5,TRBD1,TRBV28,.,CASYTGGRIQPQHF,TGTGCCAGCTACACAGGGGGCCGGATTCAGCCCCAGCATTTT
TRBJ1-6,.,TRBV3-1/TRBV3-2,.,CASSQTRDLRNSPLHF,TGTGCCAGCAGCCAAACCCGGGATCTGAGGAATTCACCCCTCCACTTT
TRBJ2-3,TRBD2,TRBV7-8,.,CASSSVGGAGADTQYF,TGTGCCAGCAGCTCCGTCGGGGGGGCTGGGGCAGATACGCAGTATTTT
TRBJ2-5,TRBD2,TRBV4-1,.,CASSQDQTSGKRETQYF,TGCGCCAGCAGCCAAGACCAAACTAGCGGGAAGAGAGAGACCCAGTACTTC
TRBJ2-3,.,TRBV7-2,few,CASSLARTDTQYF,TGTGCCAGCAGCTTAGCGCGGACAGATACGCAGTATTTT
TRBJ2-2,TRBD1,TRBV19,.,CASSPGQGLGGELFF,TGTGCCAGTAGCCCGGGACAGGGGCTGGGCGGGGAGCTGTTTTTT
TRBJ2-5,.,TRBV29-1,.,CSVVDINYRELRETQYF,TGCAGCGTTGTCGATATCAACTATCGGGAATTGAGGGAGACCCAGTACTTC
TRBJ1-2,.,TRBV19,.,CASRIYEGTGYTF,TGTGCCAGTAGGATATACGAGGGAACTGGCTACACCTTC
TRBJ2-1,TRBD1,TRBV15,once,CATSRAGGDQNNEQFF,TGTGCCACCAGCAGGGCAGGGGGCGACCAAAACAATGAGCAGTTCTTC
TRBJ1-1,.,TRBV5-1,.,CASSPGGGTEAFF,TGCGCCAGCAGCCCTGGGGGAGGGACTGAAGCTTTCTTT
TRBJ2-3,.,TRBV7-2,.,CASHPETAYTQYF,TGTGCCAGCCATCCTGAGACAGCCTATACGCAGTATTTT
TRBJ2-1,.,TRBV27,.,CASSLFGVRGSSYNEQFF,TGTGCCAGCAGTTTATTCGGCGTCCGCGGCAGCTCCTACAATGAGCAGTTCTTC
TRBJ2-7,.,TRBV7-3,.,CASSLGPGGYEQYF,TGTGCCAGCAGCTTGGGGCCCGGGGGCTACGAGCAGTACTTC
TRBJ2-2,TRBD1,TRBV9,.,CASSPHRGRNTGELFF,TGTGCCAGCAGCCCACACAGGGGGCGCAACACCGGGGAGCTGTTTTTT
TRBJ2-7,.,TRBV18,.,CASSRSESSYEQYF,TGTGCCAGCTCACGTAGCGAGTCCTCCTACGAGCAGTACTTC
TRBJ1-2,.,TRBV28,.,CASQQGVYGYTF,TGTGCCAGTCAACAGGGCGTCTATGGCTACACCTTC
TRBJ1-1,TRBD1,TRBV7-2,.,CASRGDRGSNTEAFF,TGTGCCAGCAGGGGGGACAGGGGCTCGAACACTGAAGCTTTCTTT
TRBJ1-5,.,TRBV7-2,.,CASSPGGGNQPQHF,TGTGCCAGCAGCCCGGGGGGAGGTAATCAGCCCCAGCATTTT
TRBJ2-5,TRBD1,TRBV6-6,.,CASSHGQGATGETQYF,TGTGCCAGCAGCCACGGACAGGGGGCGACGGGAGAGACCCAGTACTTC
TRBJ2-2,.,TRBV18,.,CASVLTSSGELFF,TGTGCCAGCGTCCTGACTAGTTCCGGGGAGCTGTTTTTT
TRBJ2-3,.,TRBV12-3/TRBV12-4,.,CASRSGGDTQYF,TGTGCCAGCAGATCAGGGGGGGATACGCAGTATTTT
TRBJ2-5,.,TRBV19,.,CASMRAGFGETQYF,TGTGCCAGTATGAGGGCCGGGTTCGGGGAGACCCAGTACTTC
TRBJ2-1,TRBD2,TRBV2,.,CASSEVGLVVF,TGTGCCAGCAGCGAGGTGGGACTAGTAGTCTTC
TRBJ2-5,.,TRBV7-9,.,CASSFPGLQETQYF,TGTGCCAGCAGCTTCCCGGGACTGCAAGAGACCCAGTACTTC
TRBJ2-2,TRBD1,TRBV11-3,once,CASSSRQGKRGGELFF,TGTGCCAGCAGCTCGAGACAGGGAAAAAGGGGCGGGGAGCTGTTTTTT
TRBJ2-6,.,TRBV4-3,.,CASSRGYSGANVLTF,TGCGCCAGCAGCAGGGGGTACTCTGGGGCCAACGTCCTGACTTTC
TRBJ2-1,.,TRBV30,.,CAWSPRVNEQFF,TGTGCCTGGAGTCCGCGGGTCAATGAGCAGTTCTTC
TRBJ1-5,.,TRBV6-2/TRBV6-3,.,CASSYGGAGNQPQHF,TGTGCCAGCAGTTACGGGGGGGCTGGCAATCAGCCCCAGCATTTT
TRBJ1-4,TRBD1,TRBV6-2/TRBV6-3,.,CASSDGQGAEKLFF,TGTGCCAGCAGTGACGGACAGGGGGCTGAAAAACTGTTTTTT
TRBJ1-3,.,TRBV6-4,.,CAILRVSGNTIYF,TGTGCCATCCTCAGGGTCTCTGGAAACACCATATATTTT
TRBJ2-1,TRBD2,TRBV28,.,CASSFGRGVTNEQFF,TGTGCCAGCAGTTTTGGGCGGGGGGTGACCAATGAGCAGTTCTTC
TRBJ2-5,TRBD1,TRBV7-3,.,CASSLGWTGGQETQYF,TGTGCCAGCAGCTTAGGGTGGACAGGGGGACAAGAGACCCAGTACTTC
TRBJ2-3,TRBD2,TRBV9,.,CASSTTPGGFGTDTQYF,TGTGCCAGCAGCACCACCCCCGGGGGGTTTGGCACAGATACGCAGTATTTT
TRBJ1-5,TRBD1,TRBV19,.,CASSTDRGQPQHF,TGTGCCAGTAGTACGGACAGGGGCCAGCCCCAGCATTTT
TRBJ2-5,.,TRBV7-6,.,CASRKLGQTQETQYF,TGTGCCAGCAGGAAATTAGGACAAACGCAAGAGACCCAGTACTTC
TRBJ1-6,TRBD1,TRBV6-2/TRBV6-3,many,CASSSGQGRPSPLHF,TGTGCCAGCAGTTCGGGACAGGGGAGGCCCTCACCCCTCCACTTT
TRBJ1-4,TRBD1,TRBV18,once,CASSLNLGTGGAYEKLFF,TGTGCCAGCTCACTAAACCTCGGGACAGGGGGCGCGTATGAAAAACTGTTTTTT
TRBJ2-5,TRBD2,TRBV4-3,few,CASSQDYGTGGPRETQYF,TGCGCCAGCAGCCAAGATTACGGGACGGGGGGGCCACGGGAGACCCAGTACTTC
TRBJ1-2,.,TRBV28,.,CATHSWSYGYTF,TGTGCCACCCACTCGTGGAGCTATGGCTACACCTTC
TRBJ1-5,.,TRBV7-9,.,CASSLGRGLQPQHF,TGTGCCAGCAGCTTAGGCAGGGGATTACAGCCCCAGCATTTT
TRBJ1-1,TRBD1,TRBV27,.,CASSLRTGVNTEAFF,TGTGCCAGCAGTTTACGGACAGGTGTCAACACTGAAGCTTTCTTT
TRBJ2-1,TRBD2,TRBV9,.,CASTRTSGGYNEQFF,TGTGCCAGCACCCGGACTAGCGGGGGTTACAATGAGCAGTTCTTC
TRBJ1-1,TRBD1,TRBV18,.,CASSPPGTDRGTEAFF,TGTGCCAGCTCACCGCCCGGGACAGACAGGGGCACTGAAGCTTTCTTT
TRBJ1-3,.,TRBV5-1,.,CASSNPGGVYF,TGCGCCAGCTCCAACCCCGGGGGGGTATATTTT